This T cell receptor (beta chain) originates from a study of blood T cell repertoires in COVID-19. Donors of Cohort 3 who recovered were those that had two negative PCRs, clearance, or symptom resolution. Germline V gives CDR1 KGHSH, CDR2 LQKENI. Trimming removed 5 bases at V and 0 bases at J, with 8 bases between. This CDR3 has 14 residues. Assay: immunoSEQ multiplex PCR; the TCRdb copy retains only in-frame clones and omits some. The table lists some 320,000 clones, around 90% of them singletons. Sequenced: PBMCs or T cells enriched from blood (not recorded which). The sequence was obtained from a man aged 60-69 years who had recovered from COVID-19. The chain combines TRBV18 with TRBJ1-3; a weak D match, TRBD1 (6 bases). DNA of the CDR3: TGTGCCAGCTCAACAGGGCCCTCTGGAAACACCATATATTTT. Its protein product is CASSTGPSGNTIYF.